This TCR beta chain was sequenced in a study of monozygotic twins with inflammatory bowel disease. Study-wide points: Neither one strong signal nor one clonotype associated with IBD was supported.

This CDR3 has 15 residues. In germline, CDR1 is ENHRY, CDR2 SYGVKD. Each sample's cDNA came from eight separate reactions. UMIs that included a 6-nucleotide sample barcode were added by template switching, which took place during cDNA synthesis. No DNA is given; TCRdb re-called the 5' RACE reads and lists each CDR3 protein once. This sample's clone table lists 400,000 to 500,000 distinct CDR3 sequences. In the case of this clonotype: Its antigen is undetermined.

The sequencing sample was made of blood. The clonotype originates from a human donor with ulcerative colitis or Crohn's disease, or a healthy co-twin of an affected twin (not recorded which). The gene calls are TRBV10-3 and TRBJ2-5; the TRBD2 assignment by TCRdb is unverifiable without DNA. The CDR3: CAIKTSGRMEETQYF.